The present TCR beta chain was sequenced within a study of response to subunit inactivated influenza vaccine. Whole-study results and caveats: Each seasonal flu vaccination may recruit only limited new T cells, authors suggested.

TCRdb analysed the RT-PCR reads with MiXCR anew, one entry per CDR3 protein. The table includes around 300,000 distinct CDR3 sequences, roughly 20% detected once. The germline CDR1 and CDR2 sequences are SEHNR and FQNEAQ (reference sequence). The germline V and J ends were trimmed by 5 bases and 7 bases, with 8 bases remaining between them. The CDR3 sequence is 11 residues long. The sample holds a few counts of this clonotype. Its target is unknown. V gene TRBV7-9 combines with J gene TRBJ1-2, with D perhaps TRBD1 (5 bases). The receptor's source is a man in his fifties or sixties who received an inactivated influenza vaccine. The material was PBMCs from blood, obtained less than 22 months after vaccination. As DNA, the CDR3 is TGTGCCAGCAGCCCAGGGTCTGGCTACACCTTC. Translation: CASSPGSGYTF.